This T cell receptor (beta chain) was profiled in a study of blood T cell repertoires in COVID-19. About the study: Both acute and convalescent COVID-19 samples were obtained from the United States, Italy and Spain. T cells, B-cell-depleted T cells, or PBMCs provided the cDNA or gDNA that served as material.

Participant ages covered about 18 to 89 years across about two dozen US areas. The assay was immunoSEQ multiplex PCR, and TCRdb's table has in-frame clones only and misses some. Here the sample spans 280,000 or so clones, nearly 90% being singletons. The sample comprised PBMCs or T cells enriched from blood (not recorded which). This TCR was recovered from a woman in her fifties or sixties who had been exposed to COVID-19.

CDR3 sequence: CASSQVDRVTGELFF. In DNA, the CDR3 is TGCGCCAGCAGCCAAGTCGACAGGGTCACCGGGGAGCTGTTTTTT. The gene calls are TRBV4-1 and TRBJ2-2; 7 nucleotides align to TRBD1. V gave up 1 base and J gave up 4 bases; unmatched junction bases: 3. Germline values: CDR1 MGHRA, CDR2 YSYEKL. This CDR3 spans 15 amino acids.